This is a list of T cell receptor beta chains from one sample in a study of blood T cell repertoires in COVID-19. Sequencing was performed with immunoSEQ multiplex PCR; in TCRdb, only in-frame clones are kept and a portion is missing. The sample has just under 70,000 clones, 75% to 90% seen once. Specimen: peripheral blood. The receptors here all came from a man aged 25 to 40 with acute or convalescent COVID-19. CDR3s include the opening cysteine and the closing phenylalanine or tryptophan. Each record gives: CDR3 protein, CDR3 DNA, clone size, D gene, J gene, V gene. The D gene is left open where the match is weak. Some rows mark clone size as missing; the rest say once, few, many or name a class of expanded clone.

CATSKDGDSNQPQHF	TGTGCCACCAGCAAAGACGGGGATAGCAATCAGCCCCAGCATTTT	NA	NA	TRBJ1-5	TRBV15
CASSLIGGLADTQYF	TGTGCCAGCAGCTTAATTGGGGGCCTGGCAGATACGCAGTATTTT	NA	NA	TRBJ2-3	TRBV7-2
CASGAGASYEQYF	TGTGCCAGCGGCGCGGGAGCCTCCTACGAGCAGTACTTC	NA	TRBD2	TRBJ2-7	TRBV28
CASSETGVEQYF	TGTGCCAGCAGTGAGACAGGGGTCGAGCAGTACTTC	NA	TRBD1	TRBJ2-7	TRBV6-1
CASSQPLRSVLAGGTQYF	TGTGCCAGCAGCCAACCCCTTCGAAGTGTACTAGCGGGAGGGACGCAGTATTTT	NA	TRBD2	TRBJ2-3	TRBV4-2
CASMFQENQPQHF	TGTGCCAGCATGTTCCAGGAAAATCAGCCCCAGCATTTT	NA	NA	TRBJ1-5	TRBV2
CASSPRIDSNYGYTF	TGCGCCAGCAGCCCCAGAATTGACAGCAACTATGGCTACACCTTC	NA	NA	TRBJ1-2	TRBV4-1
CASSQTGTDNEQFF	TGTGCCAGCAGTCAGACCGGGACAGACAATGAGCAGTTCTTC	once	TRBD1	TRBJ2-1	TRBV7-7
CASSLYGGSEQYF	TGTGCCAGCAGCTTATATGGGGGGTCGGAGCAGTACTTC	once	NA	TRBJ2-7	TRBV11-2
CASSHMGQGGYTF	TGTGCCAGCAGCCATATGGGACAGGGCGGCTACACCTTC	NA	TRBD1	TRBJ1-2	TRBV3-1/TRBV3-2
CASSQEGTQETQYF	TGTGCCAGCAGCCAAGAGGGCACTCAAGAGACCCAGTACTTC	NA	NA	TRBJ2-5	TRBV3-1/TRBV3-2
CASSYGGENQPQHF	TGTGCCAGCAGTTACGGGGGGGAGAATCAGCCCCAGCATTTT	NA	NA	TRBJ1-5	TRBV6-6
CASSLTGTEAFF	TGTGCCAGCAGCTTAACGGGAACTGAAGCTTTCTTT	once	NA	TRBJ1-1	TRBV11-2
CASSPQGTGPLGPQHF	TGTGCCAGCAGCCCCCAAGGGACAGGCCCCCTTGGGCCCCAGCATTTT	NA	TRBD1	TRBJ1-5	TRBV7-8
CAGSRQGSYEQYF	TGTGCCGGATCAAGACAGGGCTCCTACGAGCAGTACTTC	NA	TRBD1	TRBJ2-7	TRBV2
CSASLGGHSPLHF	TGCAGTGCTAGTTTGGGGGGTCATTCACCCCTCCACTTT	NA	NA	TRBJ1-6	TRBV20-1
CASSPPPSGMNTGELFF	TGTGCCAGCAGCCCGCCACCTAGCGGGATGAACACCGGGGAGCTGTTTTTT	NA	TRBD2	TRBJ2-2	TRBV4-2
CASSRLVLNTGELFF	TGTGCCAGTAGTAGACTCGTACTGAACACCGGGGAGCTGTTTTTT	NA	NA	TRBJ2-2	TRBV19
CASVGTGPEQYF	TGTGCCAGCGTCGGAACAGGGCCCGAGCAGTACTTC	NA	NA	TRBJ2-7	TRBV5-5
CASSPRQYYGYTF	TGTGCCAGTAGTCCCCGACAGTACTATGGCTACACCTTC	NA	NA	TRBJ1-2	TRBV19
CASSLQGDSGNTIYF	TGTGCCAGCAGCTTGCAGGGGGACTCTGGAAACACCATATATTTT	once	TRBD1	TRBJ1-3	TRBV13
CASSPELAGGISSYNEQFF	TGTGCCAGCAGCCCCGAACTAGCGGGAGGGATTAGCTCCTACAATGAGCAGTTCTTC	NA	TRBD2	TRBJ2-1	TRBV4-2
CASSYRDLGTEAFF	TGTGCCAGCAGTTACAGGGACTTGGGCACTGAAGCTTTCTTT	NA	NA	TRBJ1-1	TRBV6-6
CASSIETGAEQYF	TGTGCCAGTAGTATCGAGACAGGGGCCGAGCAGTACTTC	NA	TRBD1	TRBJ2-7	TRBV19
CASSLNGIIFPLHF	TGCGCCAGCAGTTTAAACGGGATAATTTTTCCCCTCCACTTT	NA	NA	TRBJ1-6	TRBV10-2
CASSSKTGVEAEAFF	TGCGCCAGCAGCTCTAAAACAGGGGTTGAGGCTGAAGCTTTCTTT	NA	TRBD1	TRBJ1-1	TRBV5-1
CASTVSSGPYEQYF	TGCGCCAGCACCGTCTCTAGCGGCCCCTACGAGCAGTACTTC	NA	TRBD2	TRBJ2-7	TRBV5-1
CASSWTANTEAFF	TGTGCCAGCTCATGGACAGCGAACACTGAAGCTTTCTTT	NA	NA	TRBJ1-1	TRBV18
CASSSVEPSEQYF	TGTGCCAGCAGCTCCGTGGAGCCCTCCGAGCAGTACTTC	NA	NA	TRBJ2-7	TRBV5-4
CASSHPYTDTQYF	TGTGCCAGCAGCCATCCTTACACAGATACGCAGTATTTT	NA	NA	TRBJ2-3	TRBV3-1/TRBV3-2
CATQDRGTGELFF	TGTGCCACCCAAGACAGGGGCACCGGGGAGCTGTTTTTT	NA	TRBD1	TRBJ2-2	TRBV6-7
CASSPLAGGSMGHEQYF	TGTGCCAGCTCCCCTCTAGCGGGAGGGAGTATGGGCCACGAGCAGTACTTC	NA	TRBD2	TRBJ2-7	TRBV18
CAAVRTGRSYTF	TGTGCCGCCGTGAGGACAGGGCGAAGCTACACCTTC	NA	TRBD1	TRBJ1-2	TRBV28
CAIRGLAGSETQYF	TGTGCCATCAGGGGACTAGCGGGTTCGGAGACCCAGTACTTC	NA	TRBD2	TRBJ2-5	TRBV10-3
CASSRTGFGTLSDQPQHF	TGTGCCAGCAGCAGGACAGGGTTCGGAACTTTATCTGATCAGCCCCAGCATTTT	once	TRBD1	TRBJ1-5	TRBV2
CASSVGTTYEQYF	TGTGCCAGCAGCGTAGGGACTACCTACGAGCAGTACTTC	NA	TRBD2	TRBJ2-7	TRBV7-2
CASSLLVMDKQYF	TGCGCCAGCAGCTTGTTGGTGATGGACAAGCAGTACTTC	NA	NA	TRBJ2-7	TRBV5-1
CASSYVGTPQETQYF	TGTGCCAGCAGTTACGTGGGGACACCGCAAGAGACCCAGTACTTC	NA	NA	TRBJ2-5	TRBV6-2/TRBV6-3
CASKTGGEQYF	TGTGCCAGCAAGACAGGGGGGGAGCAGTACTTC	few	TRBD1	TRBJ2-7	TRBV2
CASSESVGLETTGEIQYF	TGCGCCAGCAGTGAGTCTGTCGGTCTTGAGACCACAGGGGAGATTCAGTACTTC	NA	TRBD1	TRBJ2-4	TRBV10-1
CTSSPGTPHRPEQYF	TGCACCAGCAGCCCCGGGACACCTCATCGACCGGAGCAGTACTTC	NA	NA	TRBJ2-7	TRBV1
CASSPVPQGGHGYTF	TGTGCCAGCTCACCAGTGCCCCAGGGAGGCCATGGCTACACCTTC	NA	NA	TRBJ1-2	TRBV18
CASRPTSGPDTDTQYF	TGTGCCAGCAGACCGACTAGCGGGCCTGACACAGATACGCAGTATTTT	NA	TRBD2	TRBJ2-3	TRBV7-9
CAALGTGGGNEQFF	TGTGCCGCCCTGGGGACAGGGGGAGGTAATGAGCAGTTCTTC	NA	TRBD1	TRBJ2-1	TRBV2
CASSLARVNTGELFF	TGTGCCAGCAGCTTAGCGCGGGTAAACACCGGGGAGCTGTTTTTT	NA	NA	TRBJ2-2	TRBV7-8
CASSRSYEQYF	TGTGCCAGCAGCCGCAGCTACGAGCAGTACTTC	NA	NA	TRBJ2-7	TRBV3-1/TRBV3-2
CASSLDLSSYNEQFF	TGTGCCAGCAGCTTAGATCTTAGTAGTTACAATGAGCAGTTCTTC	NA	NA	TRBJ2-1	TRBV11-2
CASSYTQGLYYEQYF	TGTGCCAGCAGTTACACCCAGGGCTTATACTACGAGCAGTACTTC	NA	NA	TRBJ2-7	TRBV6-5
CSVEPGNSYEQYF	TGCAGCGTTGAACCAGGAAACTCCTACGAGCAGTACTTC	NA	NA	TRBJ2-7	TRBV29-1
CASSRPTGELFF	TGTGCCAGCAGTCGTCCTACGGGGGAGCTGTTTTTT	NA	NA	TRBJ2-2	TRBV7-2
CASKEGGPSGELFF	TGTGCCAGCAAAGAGGGAGGGCCGTCCGGGGAGCTGTTTTTT	NA	TRBD2	TRBJ2-2	TRBV28
CASSRGLAGYNEQFF	TGTGCCAGCAGTCGGGGACTAGCGGGTTACAATGAGCAGTTCTTC	NA	TRBD2	TRBJ2-1	TRBV6-2/TRBV6-3
CASSPTGVNEKLFF	TGCGCCAGCAGCCCGACAGGGGTGAATGAAAAACTGTTTTTT	NA	TRBD1	TRBJ1-4	TRBV4-1
CASSPGDSLYGYTF	TGTGCCAGCAGCCCCGGGGACAGTCTCTATGGCTACACCTTC	NA	TRBD1	TRBJ1-2	TRBV9
CAWRVPGGRQFF	TGTGCCTGGAGGGTACCAGGGGGACGGCAGTTCTTC	NA	TRBD1	TRBJ2-1	TRBV30
CASSRSPREKLFF	TGTGCCAGCAGTCGTTCCCCGAGGGAAAAACTGTTTTTT	few	NA	TRBJ1-4	TRBV12-3/TRBV12-4
CASRQGINNEKLFF	TGTGCCAGCCGTCAGGGGATTAATAATGAAAAACTGTTTTTT	NA	NA	TRBJ1-4	TRBV19
CASSRWTSGRSNEQFF	TGCGCCAGCAGCAGATGGACTAGCGGGAGGTCAAATGAGCAGTTCTTC	NA	TRBD2	TRBJ2-1	TRBV5-1
CASSGTGGSGANVLTF	TGTGCCAGCAGTGGGACAGGGGGCTCTGGGGCCAACGTCCTGACTTTC	NA	TRBD1	TRBJ2-6	TRBV6-1